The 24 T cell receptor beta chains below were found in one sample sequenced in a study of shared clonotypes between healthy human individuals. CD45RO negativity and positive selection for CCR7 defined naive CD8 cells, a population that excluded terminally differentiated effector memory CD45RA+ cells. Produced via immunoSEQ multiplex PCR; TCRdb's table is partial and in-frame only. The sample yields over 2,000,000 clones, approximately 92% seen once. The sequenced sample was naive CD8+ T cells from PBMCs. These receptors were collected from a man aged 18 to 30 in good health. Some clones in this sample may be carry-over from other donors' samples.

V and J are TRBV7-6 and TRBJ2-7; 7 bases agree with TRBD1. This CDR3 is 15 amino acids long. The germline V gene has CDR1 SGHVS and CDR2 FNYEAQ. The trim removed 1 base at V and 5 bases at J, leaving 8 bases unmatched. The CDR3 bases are TGTGCCAGCAGCTTAGGATGGGACAGAAAACACGAGCAGTACTTC. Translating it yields CASSLGWDRKHEQYF.

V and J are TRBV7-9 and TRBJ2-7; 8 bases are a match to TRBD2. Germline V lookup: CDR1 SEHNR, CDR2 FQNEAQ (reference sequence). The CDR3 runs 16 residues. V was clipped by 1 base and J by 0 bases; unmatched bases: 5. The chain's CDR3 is CASSLGSGRNSYEQYF. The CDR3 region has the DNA TGTGCCAGCAGCTTAGGGAGCGGGAGAAACTCCTACGAGCAGTACTTC.

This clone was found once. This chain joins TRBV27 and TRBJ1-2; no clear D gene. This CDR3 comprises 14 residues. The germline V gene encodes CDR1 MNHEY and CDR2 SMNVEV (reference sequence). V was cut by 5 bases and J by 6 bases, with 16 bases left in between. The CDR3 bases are TGTGCCAGCAGTCCCCTTTGGGCAGCCCATGGCTACACCTTC. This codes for CASSPLWAAHGYTF.

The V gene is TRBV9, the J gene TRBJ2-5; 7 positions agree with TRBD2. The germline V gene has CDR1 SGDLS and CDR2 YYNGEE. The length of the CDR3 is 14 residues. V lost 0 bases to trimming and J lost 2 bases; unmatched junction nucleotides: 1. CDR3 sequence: CASSVGTSQETQYF. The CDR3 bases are TGTGCCAGCAGCGTAGGGACTAGTCAAGAGACCCAGTACTTC.

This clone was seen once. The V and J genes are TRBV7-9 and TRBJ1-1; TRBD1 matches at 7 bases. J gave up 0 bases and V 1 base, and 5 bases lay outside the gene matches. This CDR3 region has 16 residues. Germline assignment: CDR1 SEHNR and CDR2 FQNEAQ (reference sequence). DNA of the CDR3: TGTGCCAGCAGCTTAGACAGGGGAATATTGAACACTGAAGCTTTCTTT. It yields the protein CASSLDRGILNTEAFF.

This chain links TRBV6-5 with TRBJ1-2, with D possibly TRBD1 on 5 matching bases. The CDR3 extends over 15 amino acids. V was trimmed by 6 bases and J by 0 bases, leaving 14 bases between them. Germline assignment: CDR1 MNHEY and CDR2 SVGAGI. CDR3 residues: CASSLGADPNYGYTF. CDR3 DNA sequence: TGTGCCAGCAGCTTAGGGGCAGATCCTAACTATGGCTACACCTTC.

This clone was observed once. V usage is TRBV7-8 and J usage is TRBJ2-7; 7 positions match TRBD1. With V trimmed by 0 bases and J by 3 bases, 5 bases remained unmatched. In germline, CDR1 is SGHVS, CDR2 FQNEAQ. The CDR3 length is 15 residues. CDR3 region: CASSLAWGQSYEQYF. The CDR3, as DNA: TGTGCCAGCAGCTTAGCGTGGGGACAGAGCTACGAGCAGTACTTC.

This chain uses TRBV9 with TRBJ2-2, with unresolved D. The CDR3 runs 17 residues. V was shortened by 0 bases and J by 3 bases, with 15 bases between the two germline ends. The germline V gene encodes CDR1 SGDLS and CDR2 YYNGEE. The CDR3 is CASSVGRTGVDTGELFF. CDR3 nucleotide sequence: TGTGCCAGCAGCGTAGGTCGAACTGGGGTGGACACCGGGGAGCTGTTTTTT. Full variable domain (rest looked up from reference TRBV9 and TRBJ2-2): DSGVTQTPKHLITATGQRVTLRCSPRSGDLSVYWYQQSLDQGLQFLIQYYNGEERAKGNILERFSAQQFPDLHSELNLSSLELGDSALYFCASSVGRTGVDTGELFFGEGSRLTVL.

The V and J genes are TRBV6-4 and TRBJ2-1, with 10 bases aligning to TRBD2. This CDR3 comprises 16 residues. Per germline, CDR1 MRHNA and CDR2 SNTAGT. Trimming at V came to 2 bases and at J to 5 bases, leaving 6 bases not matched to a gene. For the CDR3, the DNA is TGTGCCAGCAGTGACCGGAGCGGGAGGGCCCACAATGAGCAGTTCTTC. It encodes CASSDRSGRAHNEQFF.

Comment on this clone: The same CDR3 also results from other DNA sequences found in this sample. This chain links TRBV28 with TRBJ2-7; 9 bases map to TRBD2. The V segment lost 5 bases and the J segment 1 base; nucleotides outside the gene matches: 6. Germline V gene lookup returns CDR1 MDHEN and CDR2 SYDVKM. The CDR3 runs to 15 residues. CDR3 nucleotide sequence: TGTGCCAGCAGTCCACGACTAGCGGAGTCCTACGAGCAGTACTTC. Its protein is CASSPRLAESYEQYF. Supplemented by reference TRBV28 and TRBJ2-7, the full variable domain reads DVKVTQSSRYLVKRTGEKVFLECVQDMDHENMFWYRQDPGLGLRLIYFSYDVKMKEKGDIPEGYSVSREKKERFSLILESASTNQTSMYLCASSPRLAESYEQYFGPGTRLTVT.

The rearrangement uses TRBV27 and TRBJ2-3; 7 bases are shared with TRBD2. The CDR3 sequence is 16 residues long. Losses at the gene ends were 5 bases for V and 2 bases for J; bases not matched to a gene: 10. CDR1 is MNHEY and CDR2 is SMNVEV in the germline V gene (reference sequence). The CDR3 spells CASSPSAGSHTDTQYF. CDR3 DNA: TGTGCCAGCAGTCCGTCAGCGGGATCACACACAGATACGCAGTATTTT.

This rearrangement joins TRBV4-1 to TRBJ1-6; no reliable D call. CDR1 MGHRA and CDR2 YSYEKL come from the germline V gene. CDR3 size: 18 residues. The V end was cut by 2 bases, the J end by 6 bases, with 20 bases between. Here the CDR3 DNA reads TGCGCCAGCAGCCAACAAAGAGGTGAAGGCTGGGGTAATTCACCCCTCCACTTT. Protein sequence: CASSQQRGEGWGNSPLHF.

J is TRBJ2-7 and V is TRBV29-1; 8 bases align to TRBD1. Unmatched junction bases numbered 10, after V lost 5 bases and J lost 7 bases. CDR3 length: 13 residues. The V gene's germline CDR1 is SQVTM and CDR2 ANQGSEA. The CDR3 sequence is CSVQGRGPSEQYF. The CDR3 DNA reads TGCAGCGTTCAGGGCAGGGGGCCGTCAGAGCAGTACTTC.

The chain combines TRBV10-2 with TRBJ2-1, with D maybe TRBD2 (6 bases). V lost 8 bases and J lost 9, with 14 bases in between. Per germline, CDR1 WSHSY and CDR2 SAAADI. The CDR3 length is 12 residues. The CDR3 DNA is TGCGCCAGCTGGGGGACTGGCGCTGAGCAGTTCTTC. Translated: CASWGTGAEQFF.

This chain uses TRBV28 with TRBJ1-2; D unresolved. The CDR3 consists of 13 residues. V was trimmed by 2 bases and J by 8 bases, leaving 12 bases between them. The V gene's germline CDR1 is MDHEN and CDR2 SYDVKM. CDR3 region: CASSLGSPTGYTF. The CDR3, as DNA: TGTGCCAGCAGTTTAGGCTCCCCCACCGGCTACACCTTC.

The CDR3 coding sequence is TGCGCCAGCAGCCAAGATACAGGGGAGGGTCAGCCCCAGCATTTT. Its translation is CASSQDTGEGQPQHF. The chain employs TRBV4-3 and TRBJ1-5; 7 bases are a match to TRBD1. Trimming cost V 0 bases and J 6 bases; bases outside gene matches: 5. This CDR3 is built from 15 residues. The germline CDR1 and CDR2 sequences are LGHNA and YSLEER.

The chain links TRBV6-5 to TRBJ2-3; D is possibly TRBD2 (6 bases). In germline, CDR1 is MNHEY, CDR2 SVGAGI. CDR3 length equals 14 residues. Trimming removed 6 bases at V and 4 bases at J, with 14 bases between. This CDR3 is CASSPSPGADTQYF. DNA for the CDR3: TGTGCCAGCAGCCCCAGCCCGGGGGCAGATACGCAGTATTTT.

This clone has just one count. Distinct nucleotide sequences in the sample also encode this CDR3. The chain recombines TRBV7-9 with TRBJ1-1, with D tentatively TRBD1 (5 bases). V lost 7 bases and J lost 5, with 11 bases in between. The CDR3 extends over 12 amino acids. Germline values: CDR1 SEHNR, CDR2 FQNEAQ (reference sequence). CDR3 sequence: CASTLGGTEAFF. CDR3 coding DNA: TGTGCCAGCACCCTCGGGGGGACTGAAGCTTTCTTT.

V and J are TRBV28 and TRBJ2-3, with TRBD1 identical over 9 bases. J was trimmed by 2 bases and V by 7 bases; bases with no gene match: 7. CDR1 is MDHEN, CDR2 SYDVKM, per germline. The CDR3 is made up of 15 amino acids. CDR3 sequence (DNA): TGTGCCAGCACCTGGACAGGGGAAGCCACAGATACGCAGTATTTT. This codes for CASTWTGEATDTQYF.

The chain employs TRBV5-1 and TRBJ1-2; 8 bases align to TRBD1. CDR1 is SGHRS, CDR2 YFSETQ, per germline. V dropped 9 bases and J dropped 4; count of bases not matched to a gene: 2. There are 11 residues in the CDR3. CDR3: CATDRGYGYTF. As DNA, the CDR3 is TGCGCCACCGACAGGGGCTATGGCTACACCTTC.

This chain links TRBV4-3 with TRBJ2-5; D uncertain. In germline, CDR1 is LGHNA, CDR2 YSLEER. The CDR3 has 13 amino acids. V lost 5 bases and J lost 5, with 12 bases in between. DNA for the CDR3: TGCGCCAGCAGCTCAGACTTGGGGGAGACCCAGTACTTC. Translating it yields CASSSDLGETQYF.

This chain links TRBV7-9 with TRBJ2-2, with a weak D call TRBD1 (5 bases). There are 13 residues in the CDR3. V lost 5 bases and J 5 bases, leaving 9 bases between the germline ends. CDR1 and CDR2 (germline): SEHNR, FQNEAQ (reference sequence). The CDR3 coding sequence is TGTGCCAGCAGCCAGACAGAGACCGGGGAGCTGTTTTTT. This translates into CASSQTETGELFF.

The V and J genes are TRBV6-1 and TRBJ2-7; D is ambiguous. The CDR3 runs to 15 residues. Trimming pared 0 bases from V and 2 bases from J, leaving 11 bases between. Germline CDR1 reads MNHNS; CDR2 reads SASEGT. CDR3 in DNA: TGTGCCAGCAGTGAAGCGGCGAAGGCCCCCTACGAGCAGTACTTC. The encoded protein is CASSEAAKAPYEQYF.

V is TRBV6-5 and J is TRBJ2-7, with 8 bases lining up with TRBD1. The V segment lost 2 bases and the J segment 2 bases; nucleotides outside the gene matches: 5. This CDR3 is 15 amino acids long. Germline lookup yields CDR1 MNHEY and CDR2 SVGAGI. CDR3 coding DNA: TGTGCCAGCAGTTACCGGTCAGGGGGCACCTACGAGCAGTACTTC. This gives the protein CASSYRSGGTYEQYF.